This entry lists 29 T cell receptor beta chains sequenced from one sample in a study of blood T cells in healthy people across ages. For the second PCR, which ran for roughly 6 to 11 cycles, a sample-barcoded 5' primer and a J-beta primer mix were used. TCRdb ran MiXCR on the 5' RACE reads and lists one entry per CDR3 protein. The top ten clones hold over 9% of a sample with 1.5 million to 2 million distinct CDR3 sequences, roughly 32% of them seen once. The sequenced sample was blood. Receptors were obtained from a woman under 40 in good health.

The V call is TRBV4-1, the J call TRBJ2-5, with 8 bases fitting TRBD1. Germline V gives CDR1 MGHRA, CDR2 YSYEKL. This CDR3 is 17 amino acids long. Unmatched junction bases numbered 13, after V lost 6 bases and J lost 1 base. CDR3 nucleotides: TGCGCCAGCAGTCTACAATTAGGACAGGGCCCCCAAGAGACCCAGTACTTC. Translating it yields CASSLQLGQGPQETQYF.

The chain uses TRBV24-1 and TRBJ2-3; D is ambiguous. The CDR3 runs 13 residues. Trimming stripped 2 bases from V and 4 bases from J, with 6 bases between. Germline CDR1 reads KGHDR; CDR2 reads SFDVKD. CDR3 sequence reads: CATSDSQADTQYF. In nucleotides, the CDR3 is TGTGCCACCAGTGATTCCCAAGCAGATACGCAGTATTTT.

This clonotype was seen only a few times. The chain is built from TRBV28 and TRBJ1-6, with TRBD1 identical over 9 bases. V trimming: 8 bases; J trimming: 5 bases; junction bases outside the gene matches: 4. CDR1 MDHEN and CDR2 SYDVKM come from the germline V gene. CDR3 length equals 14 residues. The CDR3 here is CASVRDRDNSPLHF. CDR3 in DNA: TGTGCCAGCGTTAGGGACAGGGATAATTCACCCCTCCACTTT.

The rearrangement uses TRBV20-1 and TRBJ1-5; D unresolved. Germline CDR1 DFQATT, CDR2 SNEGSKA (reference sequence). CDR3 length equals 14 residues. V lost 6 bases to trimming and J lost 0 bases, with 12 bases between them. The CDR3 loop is CSASLSYSNQPQHF. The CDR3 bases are TGCAGTGCCTCATTATCTTATAGCAATCAGCCCCAGCATTTT.

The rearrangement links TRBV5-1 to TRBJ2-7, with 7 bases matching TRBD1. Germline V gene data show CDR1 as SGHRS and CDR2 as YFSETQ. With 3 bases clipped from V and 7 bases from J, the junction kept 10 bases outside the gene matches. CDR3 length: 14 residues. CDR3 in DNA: TGCGCCAGCAGCTGGATGACAGGGTCCGATGAGCAGTACTTC. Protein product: CASSWMTGSDEQYF.

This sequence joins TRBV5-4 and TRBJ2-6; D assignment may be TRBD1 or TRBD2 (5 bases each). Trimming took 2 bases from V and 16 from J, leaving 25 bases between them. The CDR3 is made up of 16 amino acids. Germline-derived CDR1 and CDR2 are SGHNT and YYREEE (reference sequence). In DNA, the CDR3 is TGTGCCAGCAGCTTCATGGGGGAAGGTCGTGGCGCCGTGCTGACTTTC. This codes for CASSFMGEGRGAVLTF.

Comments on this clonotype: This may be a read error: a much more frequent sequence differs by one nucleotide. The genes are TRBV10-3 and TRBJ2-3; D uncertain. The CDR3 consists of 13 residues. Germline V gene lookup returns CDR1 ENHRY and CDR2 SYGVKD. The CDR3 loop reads CVISGPRTDTQYF. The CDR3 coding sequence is TGTGTCATCAGTGGACCGCGCACAGATACGCAGTATTTT.

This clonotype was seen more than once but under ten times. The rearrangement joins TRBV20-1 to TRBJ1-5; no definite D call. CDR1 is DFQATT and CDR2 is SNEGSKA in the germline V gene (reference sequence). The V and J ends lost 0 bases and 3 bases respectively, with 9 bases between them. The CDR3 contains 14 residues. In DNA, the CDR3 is TGCAGTGCTAGAGATGGGCGGAACAATCAGCCCCAGCATTTT. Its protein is CSARDGRNNQPQHF.

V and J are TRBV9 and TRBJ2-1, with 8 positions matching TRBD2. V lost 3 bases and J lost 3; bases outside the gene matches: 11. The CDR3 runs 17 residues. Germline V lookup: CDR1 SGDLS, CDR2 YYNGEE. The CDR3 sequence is CASSDTPASGRYNEQFF. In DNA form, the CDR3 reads TGTGCCAGCAGCGACACCCCGGCTAGCGGGCGCTACAATGAGCAGTTCTTC. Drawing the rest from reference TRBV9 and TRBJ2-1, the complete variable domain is DSGVTQTPKHLITATGQRVTLRCSPRSGDLSVYWYQQSLDQGLQFLIQYYNGEERAKGNILERFSAQQFPDLHSELNLSSLELGDSALYFCASSDTPASGRYNEQFFGPGTRLTVL.

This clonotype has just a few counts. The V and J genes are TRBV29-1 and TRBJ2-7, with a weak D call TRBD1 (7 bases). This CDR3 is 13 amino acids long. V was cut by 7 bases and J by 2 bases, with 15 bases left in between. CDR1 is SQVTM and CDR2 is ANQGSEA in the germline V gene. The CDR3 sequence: CSARGVGAYEQYF. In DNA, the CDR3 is TGCAGCGCCAGGGGGGTGGGGGCCTACGAGCAGTACTTC.

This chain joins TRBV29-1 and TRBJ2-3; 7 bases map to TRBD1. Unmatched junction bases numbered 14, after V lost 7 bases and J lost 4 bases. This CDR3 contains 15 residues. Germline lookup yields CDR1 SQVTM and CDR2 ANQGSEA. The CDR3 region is CSGDGTVNSPDTQYF. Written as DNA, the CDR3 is TGCAGCGGGGACGGGACAGTCAATAGCCCAGATACGCAGTATTTT.

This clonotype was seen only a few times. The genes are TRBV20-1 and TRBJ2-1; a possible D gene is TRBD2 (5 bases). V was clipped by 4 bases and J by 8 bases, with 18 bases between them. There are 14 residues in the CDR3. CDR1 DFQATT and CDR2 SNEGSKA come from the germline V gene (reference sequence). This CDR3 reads CSANGEGPNDEQFF. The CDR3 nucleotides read TGCAGTGCTAACGGTGAGGGTCCTAACGATGAGCAGTTCTTC.

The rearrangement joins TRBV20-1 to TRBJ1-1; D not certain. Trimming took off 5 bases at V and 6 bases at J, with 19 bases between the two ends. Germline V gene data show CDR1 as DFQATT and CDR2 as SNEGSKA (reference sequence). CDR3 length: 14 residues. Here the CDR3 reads CSARIVSGMAEAFF. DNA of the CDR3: TGCAGTGCTCGTATAGTCTCGGGCATGGCTGAAGCTTTCTTT.

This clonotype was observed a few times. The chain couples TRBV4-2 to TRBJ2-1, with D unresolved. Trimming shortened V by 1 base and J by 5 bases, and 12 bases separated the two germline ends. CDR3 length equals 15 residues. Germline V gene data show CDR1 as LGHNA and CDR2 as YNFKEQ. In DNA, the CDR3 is TGTGCCAGCAGCCAAGGAATAACGGCGAACAATGAGCAGTTCTTC. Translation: CASSQGITANNEQFF.

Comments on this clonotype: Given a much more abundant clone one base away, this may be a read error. CDR3 sequence reads: CASSGGITDTQYF. CDR3 DNA sequence: TGTGCCAGCAGCGGAGGGATCACAGATACGCAGTATTTT. The rearrangement links TRBV7-2 to TRBJ2-3, with D possibly being TRBD2 (6 bases). Trimming took off 5 bases at V and 2 bases at J, with 8 bases between the two ends. Per germline, CDR1 SGHTA and CDR2 FQGNSA. CDR3 length: 13 residues.

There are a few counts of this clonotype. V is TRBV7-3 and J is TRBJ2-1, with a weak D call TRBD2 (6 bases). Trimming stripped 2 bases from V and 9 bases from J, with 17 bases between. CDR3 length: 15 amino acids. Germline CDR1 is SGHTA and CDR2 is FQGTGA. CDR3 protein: CASSLGTLGGGEQFF. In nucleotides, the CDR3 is TGTGCCAGCAGCTTAGGGACGCTGGGGGGTGGTGAGCAGTTCTTC. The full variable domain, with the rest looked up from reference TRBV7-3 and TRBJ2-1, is GAGVSQTPSNKVTEKGKYVELRCDPISGHTALYWYRQSLGQGPEFLIYFQGTGAADDSGLPNDRFFAVRPEGSVSTLKIQRTERGDSAVYLCASSLGTLGGGEQFFGPGTRLTVL.

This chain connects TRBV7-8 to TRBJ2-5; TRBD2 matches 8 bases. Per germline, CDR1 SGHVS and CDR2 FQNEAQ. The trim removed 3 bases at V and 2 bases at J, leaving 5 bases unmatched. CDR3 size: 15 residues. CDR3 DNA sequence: TGTGCCAGCAGCTTGCCAGCGGGAGATCAAGAGACCCAGTACTTC. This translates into CASSLPAGDQETQYF.

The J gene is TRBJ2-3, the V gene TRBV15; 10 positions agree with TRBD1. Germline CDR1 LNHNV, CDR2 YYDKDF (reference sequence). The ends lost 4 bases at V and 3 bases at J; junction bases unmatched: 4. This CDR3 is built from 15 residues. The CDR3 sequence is CATSTRQGATDTQYF. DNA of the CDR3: TGTGCCACCAGCACGAGACAGGGGGCAACAGATACGCAGTATTTT.

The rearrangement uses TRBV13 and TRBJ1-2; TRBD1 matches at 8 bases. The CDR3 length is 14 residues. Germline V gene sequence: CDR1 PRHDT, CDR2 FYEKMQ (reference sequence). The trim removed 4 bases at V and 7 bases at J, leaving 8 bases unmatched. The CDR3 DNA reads TGTGCCAGCAGCTATCTTGCAGGGGGCTCTGGCTACACCTTC. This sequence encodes CASSYLAGGSGYTF.

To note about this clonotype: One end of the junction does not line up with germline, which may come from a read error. CDR3 residues: CTWKVSGRAQFF. DNA of the CDR3: TGTACCTGGAAGGTTAGCGGGAGGGCTCAGTTCTTC. The chain carries TRBV30 and TRBJ2-1; 11 bases are shared with TRBD2. The germline V gene encodes CDR1 GTSNPN and CDR2 SVGIG (reference sequence). This CDR3 is 12 amino acids long.

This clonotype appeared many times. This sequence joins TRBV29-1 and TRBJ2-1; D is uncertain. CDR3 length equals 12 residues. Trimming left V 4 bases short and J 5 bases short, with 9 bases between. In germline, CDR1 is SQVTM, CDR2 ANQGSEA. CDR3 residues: CSVVWIHNEQFF. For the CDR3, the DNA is TGCAGCGTTGTCTGGATACACAATGAGCAGTTCTTC.

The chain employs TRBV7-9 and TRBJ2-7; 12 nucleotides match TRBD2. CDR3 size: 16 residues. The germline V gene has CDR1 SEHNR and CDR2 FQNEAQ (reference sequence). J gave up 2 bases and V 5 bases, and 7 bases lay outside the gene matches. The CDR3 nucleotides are TGTGCCAGCAGCCACAGGACTAGCGGGGTACCCTACGAGCAGTACTTC. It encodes CASSHRTSGVPYEQYF.

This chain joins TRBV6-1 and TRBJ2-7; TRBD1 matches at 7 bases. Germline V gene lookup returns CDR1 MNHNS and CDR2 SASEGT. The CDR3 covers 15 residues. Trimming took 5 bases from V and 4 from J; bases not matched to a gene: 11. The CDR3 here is CASSHRTGQVYEQYF. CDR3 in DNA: TGTGCCAGCAGTCATCGGACAGGCCAAGTTTACGAGCAGTACTTC.

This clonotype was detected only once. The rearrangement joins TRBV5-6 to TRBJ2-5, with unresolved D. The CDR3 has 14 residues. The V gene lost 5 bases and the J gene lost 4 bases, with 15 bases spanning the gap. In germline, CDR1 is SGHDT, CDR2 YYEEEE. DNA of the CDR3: TGTGCCAGCAGTTCTGGAACGTACCGAGAGACCCAGTACTTC. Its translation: CASSSGTYRETQYF.

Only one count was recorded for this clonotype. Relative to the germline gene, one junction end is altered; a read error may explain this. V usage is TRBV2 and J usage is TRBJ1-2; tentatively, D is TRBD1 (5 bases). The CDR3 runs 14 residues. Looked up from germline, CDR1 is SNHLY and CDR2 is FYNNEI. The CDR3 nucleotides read TGTGCCTGCAGTGATACAGAAAGGACAAGTGGCTACACCTTC. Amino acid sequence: CACSDTERTSGYTF.

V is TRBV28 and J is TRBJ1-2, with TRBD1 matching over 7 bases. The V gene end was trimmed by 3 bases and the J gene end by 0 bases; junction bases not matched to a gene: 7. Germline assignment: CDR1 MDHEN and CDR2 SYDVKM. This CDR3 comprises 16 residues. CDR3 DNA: TGTGCCAGCAGTTTCACAGGGGCGCTAGCTAACTATGGCTACACCTTC. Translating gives CASSFTGALANYGYTF.

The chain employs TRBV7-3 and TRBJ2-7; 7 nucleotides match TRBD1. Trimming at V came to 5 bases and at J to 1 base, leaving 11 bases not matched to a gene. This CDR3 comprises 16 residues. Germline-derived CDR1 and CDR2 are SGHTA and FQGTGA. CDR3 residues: CASSNRTGPGSYEQYF. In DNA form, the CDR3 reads TGTGCCAGCAGCAATCGGACAGGCCCCGGGTCCTACGAGCAGTACTTC.

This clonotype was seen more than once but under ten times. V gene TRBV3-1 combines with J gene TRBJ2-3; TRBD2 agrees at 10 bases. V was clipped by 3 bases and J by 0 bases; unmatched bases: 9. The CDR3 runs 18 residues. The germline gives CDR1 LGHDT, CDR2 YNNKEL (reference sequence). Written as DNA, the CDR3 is TGTGCCAGCAGCCACGCCCTCCTAGCGGGGGATAGCACAGATACGCAGTATTTT. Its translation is CASSHALLAGDSTDTQYF.

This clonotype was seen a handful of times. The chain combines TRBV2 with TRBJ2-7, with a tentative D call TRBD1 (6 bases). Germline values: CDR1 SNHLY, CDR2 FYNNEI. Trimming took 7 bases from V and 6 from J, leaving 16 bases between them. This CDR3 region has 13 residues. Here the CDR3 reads CASNQATGFEQYF. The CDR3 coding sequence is TGTGCCAGCAACCAAGCTACAGGGTTCGAGCAGTACTTC.